This entry lists 9 T cell receptor beta chains sequenced from one sample in a study of blood T cell repertoires in COVID-19. The assay was immunoSEQ multiplex PCR, and TCRdb's table has in-frame clones only and misses some. The profile shows roughly 290,000 clones, 75% to 90% of them singletons. The sequencing sample was made of peripheral blood. These receptors were taken from a young woman who had recovered from COVID-19.

This clone has just one count. The genes are TRBV6-5 and TRBJ1-3, with D possibly matching TRBD1 (5 bases). The CDR3 is 13 amino acids. CDR1 is MNHEY, CDR2 SVGAGI, per germline. V gave up 6 bases and J gave up 9 bases, with 15 bases separating them. The CDR3 protein is CASSLKPGGTIYF. The CDR3 DNA sequence: TGTGCCAGCAGCCTTAAACCCGGGGGCACCATATATTTT.

This CDR3 is CASTGLANSYNEQFF. CDR3 nucleotide sequence: TGTGCCAGCACCGGACTAGCCAACTCCTACAATGAGCAGTTCTTC. V gene TRBV11-2 combines with J gene TRBJ2-1, with 8 bases identical to TRBD2. This CDR3 is built from 15 residues. V lost 7 bases to trimming and J lost 0 bases; unmatched junction nucleotides: 5. Germline V lookup: CDR1 SGHAT, CDR2 FQNNGV.

The chain has TRBV4-3 and TRBJ2-1; perhaps TRBD2 as D (5 bases). This CDR3 has 16 residues. V shed 0 bases and J shed 3 bases, with 12 bases lying between them. Germline values: CDR1 LGHNA, CDR2 YSLEER. CDR3 protein: CASSQDRTFRYNEQFF. The DNA for the CDR3 is TGCGCCAGCAGCCAAGATAGGACTTTCCGCTACAATGAGCAGTTCTTC.

The V and J genes are TRBV2 and TRBJ2-5; D ambiguous. The V end was cut by 7 bases, the J end by 4 bases, with 7 bases between. The CDR3 has 11 residues. Germline lookup yields CDR1 SNHLY and CDR2 FYNNEI. The CDR3 is CASNRLETQYF. DNA of the CDR3: TGTGCCAGCAACAGATTAGAGACCCAGTACTTC.

The genes are TRBV6-5 and TRBJ1-5; no firm D call. The CDR3 totals 14 residues. The V gene lost 2 bases and the J gene lost 3 bases, with 8 bases spanning the gap. Germline V CDR1 and CDR2: MNHEY, SVGAGI. The CDR3 nucleotides read TGTGCCAGCAGTTACGCCAGGAACAATCAGCCCCAGCATTTT. The encoded protein is CASSYARNNQPQHF.

This chain joins TRBV19 and TRBJ1-1, with TRBD1 as a possible D gene (6 bases). This CDR3 is 13 amino acids long. With 2 bases removed from V and 6 bases from J, the gap between germline ends came to 10 bases. Germline V gene sequence: CDR1 LNHDA, CDR2 SQIVND (reference sequence). The DNA of the CDR3 is TGTGCCAGTAGTATAACAGGGTTCTCTGAAGCTTTCTTT. It is translated as CASSITGFSEAFF. Full variable domain (outside the CDR3, taken from reference TRBV19 and TRBJ1-1): DGGITQSPKYLFRKEGQNVTLSCEQNLNHDAMYWYRQDPGQGLRLIYYSQIVNDFQKGDIAEGYSVSREKKESFPLTVTSAQKNPTAFYLCASSITGFSEAFFGQGTRLTVV.

CDR3 residues: CSVERAGASTDTQYF. DNA for the CDR3: TGCAGCGTTGAAAGGGCAGGGGCGAGCACAGATACGCAGTATTTT. J is TRBJ2-3 and V is TRBV29-1, with a possible D match to TRBD1 (6 bases). V lost 2 bases and J 0 bases, leaving 12 bases between the germline ends. Germline CDR1 reads SQVTM; CDR2 reads ANQGSEA. The CDR3 extends over 15 amino acids.

The gene calls are TRBV19 and TRBJ2-1; TRBD2 agrees at 14 bases. CDR3 length: 16 residues. The V gene's germline CDR1 is LNHDA and CDR2 SQIVND (reference sequence). V dropped 3 bases and J dropped 8; count of bases not matched to a gene: 6. CDR3: CASSIGLAGGIDEQFF. CDR3 DNA: TGTGCCAGTAGTATCGGACTAGCGGGGGGTATAGATGAGCAGTTCTTC.

The chain employs TRBV11-2 and TRBJ2-2; tentatively, D is TRBD1 (5 bases). The germline CDR1 and CDR2 sequences are SGHAT and FQNNGV. The ends were cut back, 3 bases at V and 5 bases at J, with 10 bases in the middle. The CDR3 covers 14 residues. The chain's CDR3 is CASSLQGGTGELFF. The CDR3 DNA follows: TGTGCCAGCAGCTTGCAGGGCGGAACCGGGGAGCTGTTTTTT.